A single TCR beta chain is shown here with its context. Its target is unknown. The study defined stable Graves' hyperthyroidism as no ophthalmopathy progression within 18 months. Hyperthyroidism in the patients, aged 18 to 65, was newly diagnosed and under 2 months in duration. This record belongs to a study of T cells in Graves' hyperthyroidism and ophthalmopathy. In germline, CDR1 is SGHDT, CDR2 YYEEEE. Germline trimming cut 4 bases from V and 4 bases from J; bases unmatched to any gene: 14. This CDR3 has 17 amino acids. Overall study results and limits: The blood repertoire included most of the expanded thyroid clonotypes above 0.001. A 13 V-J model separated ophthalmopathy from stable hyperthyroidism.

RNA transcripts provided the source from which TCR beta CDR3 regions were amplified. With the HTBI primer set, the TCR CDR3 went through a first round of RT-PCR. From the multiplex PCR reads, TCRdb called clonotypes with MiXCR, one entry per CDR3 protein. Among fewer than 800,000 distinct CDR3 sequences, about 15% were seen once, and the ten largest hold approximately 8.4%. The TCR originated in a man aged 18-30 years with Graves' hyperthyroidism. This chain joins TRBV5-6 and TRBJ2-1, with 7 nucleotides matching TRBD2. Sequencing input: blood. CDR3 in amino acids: CASSINSGTMRYNEQFF. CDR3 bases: TGTGCCAGCAGCATCAACTCCGGGACTATGCGATACAATGAGCAGTTCTTC.